The sequence of this TCR beta chain was determined in a study of shared clonotypes between healthy human individuals. General study results and limits: Some naive CD4 clonotypes, around 4.7%, turned up in common across several donors.

Worth noting for this clone: Its antigen is unknown.

Only in-frame clones appear in the TCRdb table, and some are missing; sequencing was by immunoSEQ multiplex PCR. Of 1,400,000 or so clones listed, around 98.5% were seen once; the top ten hold under 0.45%. This CDR3 contains 14 residues. CDR1 and CDR2 from the germline V gene are SGHDT and YYEEEE. The germline V and J ends were trimmed by 2 bases and 1 base, with 10 bases remaining between them. There were no recent acute infections or vaccinations among the donors, who were healthy HIV-negative adults. All donors were Caucasian adults living in Nashville, Tennessee. The split of CD4+ cells yielded CD45RA+ naive and CD45RA-negative memory subsets.

This chain connects TRBV5-6 to TRBJ2-7, with D uncertain. What was sequenced was naive CD4+ T cells sorted from blood. Subset: CD45RA+ positively selected. This TCR came from a man younger than 40 in good health. CDR3 amino acids: CASSFSDVSYEQYF. Written as DNA, the CDR3 is TGTGCCAGCAGCTTCTCCGACGTTTCCTACGAGCAGTACTTC. The full variable domain, rest sourced from reference TRBV5-6 and TRBJ2-7, is DAGVTQSPTHLIKTRGQQVTLRCSPKSGHDTVSWYQQALGQGPQFIFQYYEEEERQRGNFPDRFSGHQFPNYSSELNVNALLLGDSALYLCASSFSDVSYEQYFGPGTRLTVT.